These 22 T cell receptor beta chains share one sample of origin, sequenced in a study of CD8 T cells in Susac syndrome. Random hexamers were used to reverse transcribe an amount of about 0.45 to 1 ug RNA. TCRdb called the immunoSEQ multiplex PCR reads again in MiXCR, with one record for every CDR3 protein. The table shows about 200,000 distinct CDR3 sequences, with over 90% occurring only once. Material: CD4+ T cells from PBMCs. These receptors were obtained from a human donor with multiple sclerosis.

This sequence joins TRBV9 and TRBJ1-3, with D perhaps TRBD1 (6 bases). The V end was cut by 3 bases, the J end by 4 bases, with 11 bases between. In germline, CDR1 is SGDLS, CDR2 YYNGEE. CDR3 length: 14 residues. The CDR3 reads CASSDRAGGNTIYF. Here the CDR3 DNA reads TGTGCCAGCAGCGACAGGGCGGGGGGAAACACCATATATTTT.

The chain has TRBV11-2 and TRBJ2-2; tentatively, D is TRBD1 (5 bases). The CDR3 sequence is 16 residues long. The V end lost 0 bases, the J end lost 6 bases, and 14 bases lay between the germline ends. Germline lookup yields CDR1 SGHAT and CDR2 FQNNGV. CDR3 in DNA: TGTGCCAGCAGCTTAGAAGTCCCAGGGTTGCCCGGGGAGCTGTTTTTT. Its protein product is CASSLEVPGLPGELFF.

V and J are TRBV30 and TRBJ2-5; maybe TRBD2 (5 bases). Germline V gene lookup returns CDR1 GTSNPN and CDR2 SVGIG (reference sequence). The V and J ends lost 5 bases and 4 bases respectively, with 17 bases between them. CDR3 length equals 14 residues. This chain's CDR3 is CAWSSWGATETQYF. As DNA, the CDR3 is TGTGCCTGGTCTTCTTGGGGAGCGACAGAGACCCAGTACTTC.

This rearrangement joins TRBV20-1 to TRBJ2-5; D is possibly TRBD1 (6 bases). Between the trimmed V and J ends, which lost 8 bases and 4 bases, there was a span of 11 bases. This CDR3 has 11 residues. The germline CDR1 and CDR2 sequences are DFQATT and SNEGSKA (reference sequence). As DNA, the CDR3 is TGCAGTCCGAGCAGGGGAGAGACCCAGTACTTC. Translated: CSPSRGETQYF.

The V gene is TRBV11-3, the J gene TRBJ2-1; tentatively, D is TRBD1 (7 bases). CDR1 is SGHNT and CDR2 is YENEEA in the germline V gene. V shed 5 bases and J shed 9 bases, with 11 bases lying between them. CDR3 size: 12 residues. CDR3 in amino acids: CASSQGGIEQFF. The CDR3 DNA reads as TGTGCCAGCAGCCAGGGGGGTATTGAGCAGTTCTTC.

DNA of the CDR3: TGTGCCTGGAGTTTGACAGGGGCTAGCAATCAGCCCCAGCATTTT. Translating it yields CAWSLTGASNQPQHF. The genes are TRBV30 and TRBJ1-5; TRBD1 aligns across 8 bases. Germline loops: CDR1 GTSNPN, CDR2 SVGIG (reference sequence). This CDR3 is 15 amino acids long. Trimming removed 2 bases from V and 0 bases from J; junction bases left unmatched: 3.

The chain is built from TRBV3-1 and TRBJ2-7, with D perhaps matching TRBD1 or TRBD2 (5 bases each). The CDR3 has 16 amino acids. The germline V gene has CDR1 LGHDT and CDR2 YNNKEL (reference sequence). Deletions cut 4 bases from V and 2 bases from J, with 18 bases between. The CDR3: CASSPTGRTYAYEQYF. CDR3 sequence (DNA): TGTGCCAGCAGCCCTACGGGACGGACTTATGCCTACGAGCAGTACTTC.

Written as DNA, the CDR3 is TGTGCCAGCAGCGTAGGTCAGGCTGTCGATACGCAGTATTTT. Translation gives CASSVGQAVDTQYF. V is TRBV9 and J is TRBJ2-3; no reliable D call. V was trimmed by 0 bases and J by 6 bases, leaving 11 bases between them. The germline gives CDR1 SGDLS, CDR2 YYNGEE. This CDR3 spans 14 amino acids.

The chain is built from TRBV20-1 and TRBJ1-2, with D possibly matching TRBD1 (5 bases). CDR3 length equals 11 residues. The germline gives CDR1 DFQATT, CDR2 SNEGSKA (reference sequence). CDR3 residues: CSAGSLYGYTF. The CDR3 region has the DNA TGCAGCGCAGGGTCCCTCTATGGCTACACCTTC.

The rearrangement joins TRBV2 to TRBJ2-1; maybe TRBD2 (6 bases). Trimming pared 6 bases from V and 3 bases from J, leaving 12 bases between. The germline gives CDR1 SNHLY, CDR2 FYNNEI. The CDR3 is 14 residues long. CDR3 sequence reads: CASRGGGFYNEQFF. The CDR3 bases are TGTGCCAGCAGAGGCGGAGGGTTCTACAATGAGCAGTTCTTC.

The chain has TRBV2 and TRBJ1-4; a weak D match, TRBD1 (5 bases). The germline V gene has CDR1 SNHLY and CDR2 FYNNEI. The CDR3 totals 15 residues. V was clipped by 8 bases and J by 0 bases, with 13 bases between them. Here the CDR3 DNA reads TGTGCCAGCTCGGGGACGGCTTCAACTAATGAAAAACTGTTTTTT. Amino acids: CASSGTASTNEKLFF.

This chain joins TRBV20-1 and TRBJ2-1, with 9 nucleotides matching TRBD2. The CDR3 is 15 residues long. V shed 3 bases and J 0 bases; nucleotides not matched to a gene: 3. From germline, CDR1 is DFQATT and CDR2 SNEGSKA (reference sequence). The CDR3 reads CSASSGSTSYNEQFF. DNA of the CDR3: TGCAGTGCTAGTAGCGGGAGCACCTCCTACAATGAGCAGTTCTTC.

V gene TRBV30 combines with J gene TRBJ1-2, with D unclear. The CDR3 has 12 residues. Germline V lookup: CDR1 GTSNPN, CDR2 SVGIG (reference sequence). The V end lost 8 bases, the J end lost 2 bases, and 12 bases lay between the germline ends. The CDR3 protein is CAGEAGNYGYTF. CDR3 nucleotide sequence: TGTGCCGGGGAGGCGGGAAACTATGGCTACACCTTC.

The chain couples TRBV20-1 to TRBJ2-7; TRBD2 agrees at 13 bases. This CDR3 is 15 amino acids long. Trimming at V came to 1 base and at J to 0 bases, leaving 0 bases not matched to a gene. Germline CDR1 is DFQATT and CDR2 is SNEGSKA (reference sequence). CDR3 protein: CSARGTSGSSYEQYF. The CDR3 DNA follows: TGCAGTGCTAGAGGGACTAGCGGGAGCTCCTACGAGCAGTACTTC.

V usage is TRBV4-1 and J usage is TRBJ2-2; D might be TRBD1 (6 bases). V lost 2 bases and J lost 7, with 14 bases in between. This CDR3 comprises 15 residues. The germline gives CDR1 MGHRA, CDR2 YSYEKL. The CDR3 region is CASSQPKQGIGELFF. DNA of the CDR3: TGCGCCAGCAGCCAACCTAAACAGGGAATCGGGGAGCTGTTTTTT.

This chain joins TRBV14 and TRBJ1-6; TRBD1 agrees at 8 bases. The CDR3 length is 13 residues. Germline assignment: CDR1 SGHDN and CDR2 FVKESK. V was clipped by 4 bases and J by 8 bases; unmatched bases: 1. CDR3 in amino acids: CASSPTGDSPLHF. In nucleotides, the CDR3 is TGTGCCAGCAGCCCGACAGGGGATTCACCCCTCCACTTT.

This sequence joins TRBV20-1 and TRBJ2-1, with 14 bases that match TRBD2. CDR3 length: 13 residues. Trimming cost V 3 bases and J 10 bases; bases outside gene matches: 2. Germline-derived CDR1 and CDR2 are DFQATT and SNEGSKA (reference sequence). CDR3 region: CSARGLAGVEQFF. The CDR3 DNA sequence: TGCAGTGCTAGGGGACTAGCGGGGGTCGAGCAGTTCTTC.

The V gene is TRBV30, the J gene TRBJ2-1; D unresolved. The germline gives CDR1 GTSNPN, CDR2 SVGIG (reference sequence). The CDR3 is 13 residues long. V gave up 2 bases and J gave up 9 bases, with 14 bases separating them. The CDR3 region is CAWSPTSWGEQFF. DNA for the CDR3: TGTGCCTGGAGTCCCACCTCCTGGGGTGAGCAGTTCTTC.

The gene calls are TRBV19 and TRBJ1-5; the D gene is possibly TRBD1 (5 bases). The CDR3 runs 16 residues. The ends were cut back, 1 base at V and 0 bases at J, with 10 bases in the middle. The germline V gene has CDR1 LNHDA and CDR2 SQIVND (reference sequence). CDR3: CASSIGQYYSNQPQHF. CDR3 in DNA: TGTGCCAGTAGTATAGGACAGTACTATAGCAATCAGCCCCAGCATTTT. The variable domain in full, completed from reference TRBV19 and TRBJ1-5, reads DGGITQSPKYLFRKEGQNVTLSCEQNLNHDAMYWYRQDPGQGLRLIYYSQIVNDFQKGDIAEGYSVSREKKESFPLTVTSAQKNPTAFYLCASSIGQYYSNQPQHFGDGTRLSIL.

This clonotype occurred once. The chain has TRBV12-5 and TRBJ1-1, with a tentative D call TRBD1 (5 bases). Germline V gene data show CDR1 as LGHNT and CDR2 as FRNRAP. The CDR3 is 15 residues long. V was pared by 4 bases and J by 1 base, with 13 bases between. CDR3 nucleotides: TGTGCTAGTGGTTCACCCAGGGTTGCGAACACTGAAGCTTTCTTT. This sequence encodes CASGSPRVANTEAFF.

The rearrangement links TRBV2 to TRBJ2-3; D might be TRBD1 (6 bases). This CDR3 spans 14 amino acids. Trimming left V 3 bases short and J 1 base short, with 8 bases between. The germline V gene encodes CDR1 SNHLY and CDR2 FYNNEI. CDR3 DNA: TGTGCCAGCAGTGAGGGGGCCCGCACAGATACGCAGTATTTT. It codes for CASSEGARTDTQYF.

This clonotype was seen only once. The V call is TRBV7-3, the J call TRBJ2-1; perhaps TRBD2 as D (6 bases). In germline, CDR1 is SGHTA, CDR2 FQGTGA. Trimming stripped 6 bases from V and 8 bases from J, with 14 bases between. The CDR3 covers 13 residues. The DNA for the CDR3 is TGTGCCAGCAGTTACGGGACTTTGGATGAGCAGTTCTTC. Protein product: CASSYGTLDEQFF.